This TCR beta chain was recorded in a study of Ad26.COV2.S vaccination and SARS-CoV-2 variants. As to treatment: roughly 18 received Ad26.COV2.S at low or high dose, single or two shots; roughly five received placebo; per-sample allocation not given. Following the first vaccine or placebo injection, samples were taken on day 63. Aged 18-55 years, donor was enrolled in Boston in the early 2020s. Vaccine was an Ad26 vector expressing Wuhan-strain SARS-CoV-2 spike. Clones were read by immunoSEQ multiplex PCR, and TCRdb kept only the in-frame ones, dropping some. The table includes about 480,000 clones, roughly 89% detected once. The J segment lost 4 bases and the V segment lost 3 bases, leaving 10 bases of the junction unmatched. From germline, CDR1 is LNHDA and CDR2 SQIVND (reference sequence). This CDR3 contains 16 residues.

The receptor comes from a person aged 18-65 years who received the Ad26.COV2.S COVID-19 vaccine or a placebo. This chain links TRBV19 with TRBJ1-2; 8 nucleotides line up with TRBD1. Sample: peripheral blood, taken in a trial of Ad26.COV2.S vaccine versus placebo. The CDR3 is CASSIAGGRDSYGYTF. CDR3 nucleotides: TGTGCCAGTAGTATCGCAGGGGGCAGAGATAGCTATGGCTACACCTTC.